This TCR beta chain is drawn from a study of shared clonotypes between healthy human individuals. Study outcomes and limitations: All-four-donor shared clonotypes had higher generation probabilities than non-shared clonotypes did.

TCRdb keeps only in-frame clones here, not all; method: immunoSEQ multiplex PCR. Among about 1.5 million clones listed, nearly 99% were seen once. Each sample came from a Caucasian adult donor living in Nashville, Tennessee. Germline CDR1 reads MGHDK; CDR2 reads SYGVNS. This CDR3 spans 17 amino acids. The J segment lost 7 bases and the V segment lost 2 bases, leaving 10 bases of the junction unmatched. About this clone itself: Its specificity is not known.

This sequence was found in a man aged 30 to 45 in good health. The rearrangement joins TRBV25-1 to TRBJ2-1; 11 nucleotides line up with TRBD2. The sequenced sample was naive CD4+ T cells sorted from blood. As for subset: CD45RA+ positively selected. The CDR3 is CASSEQVLAGGVNEQFF. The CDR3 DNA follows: TGTGCCAGCAGTGAACAGGTGCTAGCGGGAGGCGTAAATGAGCAGTTCTTC.